These 13 T cell receptor beta chains came from one sample sequenced in a study of CD8 T cells in ankylosing spondylitis. MiXCR was run by TCRdb on the 5' RACE reads, yielding one entry per CDR3 protein. This table has nearly 350,000 distinct CDR3 sequences, roughly 14% appearing once. The sequencing input was blood, either unsorted or a sorted T cell fraction (not recorded which). The receptors shown here come from a male donor with ankylosing spondylitis or in good health (not recorded which).

This clonotype was observed a few times. V is TRBV5-1 and J is TRBJ2-2; weak D call: TRBD1 (5 bases). The CDR3 runs to 14 residues. The V end lost 0 bases, the J end lost 7 bases, and 10 bases lay between the germline ends. CDR1 and CDR2 from the germline V gene are SGHRS and YFSETQ. DNA of the CDR3: TGCGCCAGCAGCTTGGTCAGGGTGAGCGGGGAGCTGTTTTTT. Protein product: CASSLVRVSGELFF.

This clonotype was counted a few times. The J gene is TRBJ2-7, the V gene TRBV12-3 or TRBV12-4, with 10 nucleotides matching TRBD2. Trimming at V came to 6 bases and at J to 4 bases, leaving 3 bases not matched to a gene. The length of the CDR3 is 13 residues. CDR3 DNA: TGTGCCAGCAGCCGGACTAGCGGTTACGAGCAGTACTTC. Protein product: CASSRTSGYEQYF.

This chain uses TRBV20-1 with TRBJ2-5, with 10 bases aligning to TRBD2. The CDR3 extends over 17 amino acids. The germline CDR1 and CDR2 sequences are DFQATT and SNEGSKA (reference sequence). V trimming: 5 bases; J trimming: 0 bases; junction bases outside the gene matches: 12. CDR3: CSASGASGGRYQETQYF. CDR3 in DNA: TGCAGTGCTTCCGGGGCTAGCGGGGGCCGGTACCAAGAGACCCAGTACTTC.

The chain joins TRBV29-1 to TRBJ1-1, with D unclear. Germline lookup yields CDR1 SQVTM and CDR2 ANQGSEA. V was clipped by 2 bases and J by 1 base, with 5 bases between them. The length of the CDR3 is 12 residues. This CDR3 is CSVESKNTEAFF. As DNA, the CDR3 is TGCAGCGTTGAAAGTAAGAACACTGAAGCTTTCTTT.

The chain has TRBV12-3 or TRBV12-4 and TRBJ2-3; no firm D call. V was trimmed by 2 bases and J by 2 bases, leaving 8 bases between them. The CDR3 is made up of 14 amino acids. CDR3 residues: CASSLIGTTDTQYF. DNA of the CDR3: TGTGCCAGCAGTTTAATTGGTACCACAGATACGCAGTATTTT.

The chain has TRBV29-1 and TRBJ2-7; weak D call: TRBD2 (5 bases). The V end lost 4 bases, the J end lost 3 bases, and 10 bases lay between the germline ends. Germline V lookup: CDR1 SQVTM, CDR2 ANQGSEA. The CDR3 has 12 residues. CDR3 sequence reads: CSVVRAGYEQYF. The CDR3 coding sequence is TGCAGCGTTGTTCGCGCGGGCTACGAGCAGTACTTC.

Ten or more counts support this clonotype. V gene TRBV5-1 combines with J gene TRBJ1-1; 8 nucleotides match TRBD1. This CDR3 contains 14 residues. Germline assignment: CDR1 SGHRS and CDR2 YFSETQ. V was clipped by 3 bases and J by 0 bases; unmatched bases: 1. In DNA form, the CDR3 reads TGCGCCAGCAGCTGGACAGGGATGAACACTGAAGCTTTCTTT. Its protein product is CASSWTGMNTEAFF.

V usage is TRBV3-1 and J usage is TRBJ2-7; a possible D gene is TRBD2 (6 bases). Per the germline V gene, CDR1 is LGHDT and CDR2 is YNNKEL (reference sequence). This CDR3 has 17 residues. V lost 4 bases and J lost 0, with 19 bases in between. The DNA of the CDR3 is TGTGCCAGCAGCCCCAGTTCAGCGGGTCACTCCTCCTACGAGCAGTACTTC. Its protein product is CASSPSSAGHSSYEQYF.

This clonotype was counted between two and nine times. The gene calls are TRBV6-5 and TRBJ2-7, with a weak D call TRBD2 (5 bases). Germline CDR1 MNHEY, CDR2 SVGAGI. This CDR3 region has 13 residues. Trimming shortened V by 2 bases and J by 7 bases, and 12 bases separated the two germline ends. CDR3 in amino acids: CASSYARGGEQYF. CDR3 bases: TGTGCCAGCAGTTACGCCCGCGGCGGGGAGCAGTACTTC.

V and J are TRBV5-1 and TRBJ1-4; tentative D call: TRBD1 (5 bases). CDR1 and CDR2 from the germline V gene are SGHRS and YFSETQ. V was trimmed by 4 bases and J by 3 bases, leaving 7 bases between them. This CDR3 is built from 13 residues. The DNA for the CDR3 is TGCGCCAGCAGCGACAGCCCTAATGAAAAACTGTTTTTT. Translated, it gives CASSDSPNEKLFF.

This clonotype was recorded a few times. Here the CDR3 reads CASSLASTSGSDEQFF. In DNA, the CDR3 is TGCGCCAGCAGCTTGGCGTCGACTAGCGGGAGCGATGAGCAGTTCTTC. J is TRBJ2-1 and V is TRBV5-1; 12 bases are shared with TRBD2. V shed 0 bases and J 8 bases; nucleotides not matched to a gene: 6. CDR1 and CDR2 from the germline V gene are SGHRS and YFSETQ. The CDR3 covers 16 residues.

In this sample, this clonotype turned up many times. The chain joins TRBV4-1 to TRBJ1-5; TRBD1 aligns across 7 bases. This CDR3 spans 16 amino acids. Germline V gene sequence: CDR1 MGHRA, CDR2 YSYEKL. Trimming removed 3 bases from V and 0 bases from J; junction bases left unmatched: 5. The CDR3 spells CASSQRGQNSNQPQHF. The CDR3 DNA reads as TGCGCCAGCAGCCAGAGGGGACAGAATAGCAATCAGCCCCAGCATTTT.

This chain joins TRBV10-3 and TRBJ2-2; D may be TRBD1 (6 bases). Per germline, CDR1 ENHRY and CDR2 SYGVKD. Trimming took off 7 bases at V and 2 bases at J, with 14 bases between the two ends. The CDR3 runs to 15 residues. The CDR3 coding sequence is TGTGCCATCAATATGAAGACAGGCAACACCGGGGAGCTGTTTTTT. Translating it yields CAINMKTGNTGELFF.